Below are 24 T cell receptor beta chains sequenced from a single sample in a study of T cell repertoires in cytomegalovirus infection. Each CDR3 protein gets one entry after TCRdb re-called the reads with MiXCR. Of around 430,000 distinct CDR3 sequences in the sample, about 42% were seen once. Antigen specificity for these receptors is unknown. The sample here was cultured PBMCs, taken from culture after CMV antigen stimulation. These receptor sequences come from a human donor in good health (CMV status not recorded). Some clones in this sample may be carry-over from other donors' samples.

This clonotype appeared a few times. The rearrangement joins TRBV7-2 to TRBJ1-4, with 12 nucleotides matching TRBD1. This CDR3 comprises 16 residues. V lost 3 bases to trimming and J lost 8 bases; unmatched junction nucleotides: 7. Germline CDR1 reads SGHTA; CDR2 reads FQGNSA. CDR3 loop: CASSLGGQGANEKLFF. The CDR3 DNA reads TGTGCCAGCAGCTTGGGGGGACAGGGGGCGAACGAAAAACTGTTTTTT.

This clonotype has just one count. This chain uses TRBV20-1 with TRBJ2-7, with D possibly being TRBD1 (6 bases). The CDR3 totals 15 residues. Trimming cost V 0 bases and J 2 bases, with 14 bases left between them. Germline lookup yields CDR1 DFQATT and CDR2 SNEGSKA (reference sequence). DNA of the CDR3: TGCAGTGCTAGAGATCCCCTTGAGGGGGCCTACGAGCAGTACTTC. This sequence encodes CSARDPLEGAYEQYF.

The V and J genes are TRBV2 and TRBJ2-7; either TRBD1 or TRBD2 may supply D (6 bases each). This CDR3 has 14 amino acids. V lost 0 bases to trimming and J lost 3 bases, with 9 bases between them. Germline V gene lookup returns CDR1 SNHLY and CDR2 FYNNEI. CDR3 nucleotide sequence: TGTGCCAGCAGTGAAGCGGGGGGCCGCTACGAGCAGTACTTC. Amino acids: CASSEAGGRYEQYF.

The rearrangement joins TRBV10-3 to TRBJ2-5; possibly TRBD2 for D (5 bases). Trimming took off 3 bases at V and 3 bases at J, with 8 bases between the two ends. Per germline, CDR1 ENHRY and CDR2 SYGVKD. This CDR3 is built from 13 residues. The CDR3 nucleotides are TGTGCCATCAGTGACCCAGCGGAAGAGACCCAGTACTTC. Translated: CAISDPAEETQYF.

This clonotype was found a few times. The CDR3 DNA sequence: TGTGCCAGCAGTTACGTGGGGCAGGGGAGTGGCTACACCTTC. It specifies CASSYVGQGSGYTF. The rearrangement joins TRBV6-5 to TRBJ1-2, with a tentative D call TRBD1 (6 bases). The CDR3 runs 14 residues. Trimming took 2 bases from V and 7 from J, leaving 14 bases between them. Germline V gene lookup returns CDR1 MNHEY and CDR2 SVGAGI.

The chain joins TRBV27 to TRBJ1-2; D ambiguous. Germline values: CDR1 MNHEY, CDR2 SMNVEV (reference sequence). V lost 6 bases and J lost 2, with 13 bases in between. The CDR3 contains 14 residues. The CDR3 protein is CASSSRTENYGYTF. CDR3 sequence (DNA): TGTGCCAGCAGCTCGCGGACGGAAAACTATGGCTACACCTTC.

The CDR3 DNA is TGTGCCAGCAGCTGGGGACAGGCCGACTATGGCTACACCTTC. It translates to CASSWGQADYGYTF. The J gene is TRBJ1-2, the V gene TRBV5-4; TRBD1 matches 8 bases. The CDR3 totals 14 residues. With 3 bases clipped from V and 3 bases from J, the junction kept 4 bases outside the gene matches. Germline V lookup: CDR1 SGHNT, CDR2 YYREEE (reference sequence).

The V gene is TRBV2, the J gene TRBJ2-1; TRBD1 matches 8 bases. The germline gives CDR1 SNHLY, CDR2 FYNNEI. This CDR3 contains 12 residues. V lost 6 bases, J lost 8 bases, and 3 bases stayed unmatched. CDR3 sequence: CASRDRVDEQFF. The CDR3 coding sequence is TGTGCCAGCAGGGACAGGGTTGATGAGCAGTTCTTC.

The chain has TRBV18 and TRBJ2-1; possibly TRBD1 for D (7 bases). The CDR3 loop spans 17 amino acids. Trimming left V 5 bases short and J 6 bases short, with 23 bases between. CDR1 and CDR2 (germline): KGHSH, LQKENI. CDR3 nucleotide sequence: TGTGCCAGCTCATTCCTATCCCTCAGGGGGGACACCAATGAGCAGTTCTTC. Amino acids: CASSFLSLRGDTNEQFF.

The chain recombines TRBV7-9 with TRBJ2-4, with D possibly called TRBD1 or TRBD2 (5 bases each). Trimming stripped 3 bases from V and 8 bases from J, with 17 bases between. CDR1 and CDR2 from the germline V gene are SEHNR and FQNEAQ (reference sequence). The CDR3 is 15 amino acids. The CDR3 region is CASSFSGPSADIQYF. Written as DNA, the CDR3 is TGTGCCAGCAGCTTTTCGGGACCGTCAGCGGACATTCAGTACTTC.

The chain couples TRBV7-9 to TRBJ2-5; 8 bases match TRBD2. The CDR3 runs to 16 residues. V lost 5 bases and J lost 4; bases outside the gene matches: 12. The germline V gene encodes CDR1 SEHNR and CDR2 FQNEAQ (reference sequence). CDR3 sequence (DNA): TGTGCCAGCAGCGTAAACCCGGGACTAGATCGAGAGACCCAGTACTTC. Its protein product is CASSVNPGLDRETQYF. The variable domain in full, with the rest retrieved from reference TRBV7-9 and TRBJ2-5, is DTGVSQNPRHKITKRGQNVTFRCDPISEHNRLYWYRQTLGQGPEFLTYFQNEAQLEKSRLLSDRFSAERPKGSFSTLEIQRTEQGDSAMYLCASSVNPGLDRETQYFGPGTRLLVL.

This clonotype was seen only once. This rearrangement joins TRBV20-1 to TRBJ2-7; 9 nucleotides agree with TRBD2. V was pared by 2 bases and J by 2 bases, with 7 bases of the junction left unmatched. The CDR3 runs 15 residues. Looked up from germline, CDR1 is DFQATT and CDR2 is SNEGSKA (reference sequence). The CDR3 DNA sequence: TGCAGTGCTAGACGTCGTCTAGCGGGAACCTACGAGCAGTACTTC. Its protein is CSARRRLAGTYEQYF.

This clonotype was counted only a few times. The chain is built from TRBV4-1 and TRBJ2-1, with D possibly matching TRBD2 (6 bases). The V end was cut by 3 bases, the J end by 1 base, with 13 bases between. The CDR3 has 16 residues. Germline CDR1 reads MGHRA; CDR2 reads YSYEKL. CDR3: CASSHPGLYSYNEQFF. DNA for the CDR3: TGCGCCAGCAGCCACCCGGGACTCTATTCCTACAATGAGCAGTTCTTC.

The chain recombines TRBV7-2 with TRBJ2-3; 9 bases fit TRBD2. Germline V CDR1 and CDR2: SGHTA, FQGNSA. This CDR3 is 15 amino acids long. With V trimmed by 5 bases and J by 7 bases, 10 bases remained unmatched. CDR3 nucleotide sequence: TGTGCCAGCAGCCCCCAGGCGGGGGGGCAATATACGCAGTATTTT. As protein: CASSPQAGGQYTQYF.

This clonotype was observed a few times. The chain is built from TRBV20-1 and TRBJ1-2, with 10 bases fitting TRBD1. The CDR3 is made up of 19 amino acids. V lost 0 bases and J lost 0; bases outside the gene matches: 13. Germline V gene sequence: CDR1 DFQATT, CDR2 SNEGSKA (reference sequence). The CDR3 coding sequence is TGCAGTGCTAGAGACTTCACACCGGGACAGGGGACCTCTAACTATGGCTACACCTTC. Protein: CSARDFTPGQGTSNYGYTF.

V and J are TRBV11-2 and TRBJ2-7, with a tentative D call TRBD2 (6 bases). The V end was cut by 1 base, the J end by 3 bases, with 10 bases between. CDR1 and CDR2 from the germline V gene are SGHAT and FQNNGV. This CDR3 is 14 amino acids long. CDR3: CASSLGDSYYEQYF. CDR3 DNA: TGTGCCAGCAGCTTAGGGGACTCCTACTACGAGCAGTACTTC. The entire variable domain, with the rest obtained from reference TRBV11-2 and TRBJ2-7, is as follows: EAGVAQSPRYKIIEKRQSVAFWCNPISGHATLYWYQQILGQGPKLLIQFQNNGVVDDSQLPKDRFSAERLKGVDSTLKIQPAKLEDSAVYLCASSLGDSYYEQYFGPGTRLTVT.

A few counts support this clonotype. The CDR3 coding sequence is TGTGCCAGCAGCCTATCCCCGGGGGCCAATGAGCAGTTCTTC. Translating gives CASSLSPGANEQFF. V and J are TRBV28 and TRBJ2-1, with D possibly called TRBD1 or TRBD2 (6 bases each). Germline V gene sequence: CDR1 MDHEN, CDR2 SYDVKM. Trimming cost V 6 bases and J 6 bases, with 15 bases left between them. The CDR3 consists of 14 residues.

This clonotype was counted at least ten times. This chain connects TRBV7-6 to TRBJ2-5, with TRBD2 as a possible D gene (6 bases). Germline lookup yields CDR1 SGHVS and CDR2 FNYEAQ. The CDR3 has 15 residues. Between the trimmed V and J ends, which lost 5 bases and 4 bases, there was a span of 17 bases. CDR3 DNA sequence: TGTGCCAGCAGCCCCTGGATCGGGGGAGGAGAGACCCAGTACTTC. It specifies CASSPWIGGGETQYF. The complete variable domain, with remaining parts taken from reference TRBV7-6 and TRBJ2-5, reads GAGVSQSPRYKVTKRGQDVALRCDPISGHVSLYWYRQALGQGPEFLTYFNYEAQQDKSGLPNDRFSAERPEGSISTLTIQRTEQRDSAMYRCASSPWIGGGETQYFGPGTRLLVL.

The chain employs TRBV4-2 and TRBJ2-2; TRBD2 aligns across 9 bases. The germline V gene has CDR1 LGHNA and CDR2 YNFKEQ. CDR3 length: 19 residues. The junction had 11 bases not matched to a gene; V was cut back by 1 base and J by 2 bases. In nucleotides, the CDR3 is TGTGCCAGCAGCCAAGCCCCCGCGGGGGGGGCAGGCAACACCGGGGAGCTGTTTTTT. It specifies CASSQAPAGGAGNTGELFF.

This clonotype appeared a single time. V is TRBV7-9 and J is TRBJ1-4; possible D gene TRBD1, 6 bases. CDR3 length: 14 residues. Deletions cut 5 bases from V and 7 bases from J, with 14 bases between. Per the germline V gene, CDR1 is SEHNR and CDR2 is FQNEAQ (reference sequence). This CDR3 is CASSPRTVFEKLFF. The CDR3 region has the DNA TGTGCCAGCAGCCCCAGGACAGTCTTTGAAAAACTGTTTTTT.

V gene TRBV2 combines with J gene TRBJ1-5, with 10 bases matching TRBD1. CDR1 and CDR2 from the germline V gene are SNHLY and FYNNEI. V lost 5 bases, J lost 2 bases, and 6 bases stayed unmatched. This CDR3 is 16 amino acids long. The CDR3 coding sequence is TGTGCCAGCAGTCGACAGGGGGCATTCGGCAATCAGCCCCAGCATTTT. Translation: CASSRQGAFGNQPQHF.

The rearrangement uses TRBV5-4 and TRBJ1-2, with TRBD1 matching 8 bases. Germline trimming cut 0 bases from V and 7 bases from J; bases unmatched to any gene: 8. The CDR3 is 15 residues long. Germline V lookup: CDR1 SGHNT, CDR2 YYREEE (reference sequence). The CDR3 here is CASSLAGTGYGGYTF. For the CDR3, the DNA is TGTGCCAGCAGCTTGGCCGGGACAGGCTACGGTGGCTACACCTTC.

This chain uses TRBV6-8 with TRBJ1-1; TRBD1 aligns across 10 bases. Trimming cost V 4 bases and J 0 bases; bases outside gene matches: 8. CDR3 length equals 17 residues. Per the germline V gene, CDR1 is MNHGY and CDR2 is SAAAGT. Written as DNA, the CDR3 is TGTGCCAGCAGTTCATCGACAGGGGGCAAGGTGAACACTGAAGCTTTCTTT. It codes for CASSSSTGGKVNTEAFF.

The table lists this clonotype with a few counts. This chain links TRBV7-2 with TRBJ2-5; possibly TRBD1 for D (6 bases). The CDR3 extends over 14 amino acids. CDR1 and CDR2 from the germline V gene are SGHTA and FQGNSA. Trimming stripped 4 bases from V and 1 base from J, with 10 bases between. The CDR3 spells CASSYQTGQETQYF. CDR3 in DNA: TGTGCCAGCAGCTACCAGACAGGCCAAGAGACCCAGTACTTC.